The 28 T cell receptor beta chains reported below all come from one sample, sequenced in a study of blood T cells in healthy people across ages. Then a second PCR, running about 7 to 11 cycles, was carried out with a sample-barcoded 5' primer and a J-beta primer mix. TCRdb fed the 5' RACE reads into MiXCR, producing one record per CDR3 protein. In the table there are roughly 800,000 distinct CDR3 sequences, roughly 64% of which are singletons. The sequencing input was blood. All receptors derive from a young man in good health.

This clonotype was counted between two and nine times. The CDR3 sequence is CAIRLGPTDTQYF. CDR3 DNA: TGTGCCATTCGACTAGGGCCAACAGATACGCAGTATTTT. The chain has TRBV11-1 and TRBJ2-3; possible D gene TRBD2, 6 bases. The CDR3 contains 13 residues. The V gene's germline CDR1 is SGHAT and CDR2 FQDESV (reference sequence). Deletions cut 10 bases from V and 3 bases from J, with 14 bases between.

In DNA, the CDR3 is TGTGCCAGCAGCTTAGGAGACACGGCTCCGACTTTCTTT. Its protein product is CASSLGDTAPTFF. This rearrangement joins TRBV7-2 to TRBJ1-1; no firm D call. The germline V gene has CDR1 SGHTA and CDR2 FQGNSA. Trimming stripped 1 base from V and 12 bases from J, with 15 bases between. The CDR3 has 13 residues.

The rearrangement links TRBV29-1 to TRBJ2-3; D may match TRBD1 or TRBD2 (5 bases each). The length of the CDR3 is 13 residues. Germline V gene data show CDR1 as SQVTM and CDR2 as ANQGSEA. V lost 4 bases and J 2 bases, leaving 10 bases between the germline ends. This CDR3 reads CSVARDLTDTQYF. The DNA of the CDR3 is TGCAGCGTTGCCAGGGACCTCACAGATACGCAGTATTTT.

The genes are TRBV19 and TRBJ2-3; perhaps TRBD2 as D (5 bases). Germline V gene data show CDR1 as LNHDA and CDR2 as SQIVND (reference sequence). This CDR3 comprises 15 residues. The V end lost 4 bases, the J end lost 4 bases, and 15 bases lay between the germline ends. CDR3 in DNA: TGTGCCAGTAGTAGTCGGGGAGCCCTCCCAGATACGCAGTATTTT. Its translation: CASSSRGALPDTQYF.

V usage is TRBV20-1 and J usage is TRBJ2-3, with 7 nucleotides matching TRBD1. The ends lost 6 bases at V and 2 bases at J; junction bases unmatched: 5. Germline-derived CDR1 and CDR2 are DFQATT and SNEGSKA (reference sequence). This CDR3 contains 13 residues. The CDR3: CSAPGQYTDTQYF. CDR3 coding DNA: TGCAGTGCCCCGGGACAGTACACAGATACGCAGTATTTT.

The J gene is TRBJ2-7, the V gene TRBV9, with TRBD1 matching over 7 bases. CDR3 size: 15 residues. Per germline, CDR1 SGDLS and CDR2 YYNGEE. V dropped 2 bases and J dropped 1; count of bases not matched to a gene: 6. CDR3 sequence reads: CASSVGQTPSYEQYF. The CDR3 coding sequence is TGTGCCAGCAGCGTGGGACAGACCCCTTCCTACGAGCAGTACTTC.

The chain combines TRBV6-6 with TRBJ2-4, with D perhaps given as TRBD1 or TRBD2 (5 bases each). This CDR3 is built from 16 residues. Trimming removed 2 bases from V and 4 bases from J, with 15 bases in between. Germline loops: CDR1 MNHNY, CDR2 SVGAGI (reference sequence). CDR3 coding DNA: TGTGCCAGCAGTTACGTCGGGACGGGAAGTAAAAACATTCAGTACTTC. Its protein is CASSYVGTGSKNIQYF.

V and J are TRBV27 and TRBJ1-2, with D possibly being TRBD1 (5 bases). This CDR3 is built from 13 residues. The V end was cut by 10 bases, the J end by 2 bases, with 14 bases between. Per germline, CDR1 MNHEY and CDR2 SMNVEV (reference sequence). In DNA, the CDR3 is TGTGCCACCTCGGAGGGGCCGAACTATGGCTACACCTTC. Its translation: CATSEGPNYGYTF.

The rearrangement uses TRBV7-2 and TRBJ1-4; weak D call: TRBD1 (6 bases). Trimming cost V 1 base and J 8 bases, with 14 bases left between them. CDR1 SGHTA and CDR2 FQGNSA come from the germline V gene. The CDR3 runs to 15 residues. The CDR3 loop reads CASSLDWGRREKLFF. The CDR3 DNA is TGTGCCAGCAGCTTAGATTGGGGGCGCCGGGAAAAACTGTTTTTT.

V gene TRBV6-1 combines with J gene TRBJ1-5; a weak D match, TRBD1 (5 bases). Germline assignment: CDR1 MNHNS and CDR2 SASEGT. The length of the CDR3 is 16 residues. Trimming left V 7 bases short and J 5 bases short, with 21 bases between. The CDR3 sequence: CASTREGSGTYQPQHF. The DNA of the CDR3 is TGTGCCAGCACCCGGGAGGGGTCGGGGACCTATCAGCCCCAGCATTTT.

V usage is TRBV30 and J usage is TRBJ1-2; possibly TRBD1 for D (5 bases). This CDR3 region has 15 residues. Germline lookup yields CDR1 GTSNPN and CDR2 SVGIG (reference sequence). V was clipped by 5 bases and J by 3 bases, with 19 bases between them. Here the CDR3 DNA reads TGTGCCTGGGTGCCTGGGGACGCCGACTACTATGGCTACACCTTC. It translates to CAWVPGDADYYGYTF.

V and J are TRBV27 and TRBJ2-1; D is ambiguous. Trimming took off 5 bases at V and 0 bases at J, with 11 bases between the two ends. This CDR3 is built from 15 residues. Germline V gene data show CDR1 as MNHEY and CDR2 as SMNVEV (reference sequence). The CDR3 here is CASSIDGSSYNEQFF. The CDR3 DNA follows: TGTGCCAGCAGTATAGACGGTAGCTCCTACAATGAGCAGTTCTTC.

This clonotype was seen a handful of times. CDR3 in amino acids: CASSYSQSIRGREQFF. Written as DNA, the CDR3 is TGTGCCAGCAGTTACTCTCAAAGCATACGGGGGCGAGAGCAGTTCTTC. The V call is TRBV6-5, the J call TRBJ2-1, with D perhaps being TRBD1 or TRBD2 (6 bases each). This CDR3 region has 16 residues. Germline V gives CDR1 MNHEY, CDR2 SVGAGI. V was shortened by 0 bases and J by 10 bases, with 19 bases between the two germline ends.

This clonotype was detected only once. The V call is TRBV28, the J call TRBJ1-5; the D gene is possibly TRBD1 (6 bases). Trimming pared 11 bases from V and 5 bases from J, leaving 19 bases between. The CDR3 spans 14 residues. Germline-derived CDR1 and CDR2 are MDHEN and SYDVKM. The CDR3, as DNA: TGTGCCTCCGGGGGGGGCCTGGTTCATCAGCCCCAGCATTTT. Its translation is CASGGGLVHQPQHF. The full variable domain, completed using reference TRBV28 and TRBJ1-5, is DVKVTQSSRYLVKRTGEKVFLECVQDMDHENMFWYRQDPGLGLRLIYFSYDVKMKEKGDIPEGYSVSREKKERFSLILESASTNQTSMYLCASGGGLVHQPQHFGDGTRLSIL.

This clonotype turned up a few times. V is TRBV6-5 and J is TRBJ2-7; TRBD1 matches at 7 bases. This CDR3 region has 15 residues. Germline CDR1 reads MNHEY; CDR2 reads SVGAGI. V shed 0 bases, J shed 5 bases, and the junction held 7 bases outside the gene matches. DNA for the CDR3: TGTGCCAGCAGTTACTCGACAGGGTATAATGACGAGCAGTACTTC. Its translation is CASSYSTGYNDEQYF.

This clonotype has a count of ten or more. This chain links TRBV12-5 with TRBJ2-5; either TRBD1 or TRBD2 may fit D (5 bases each). V was clipped by 7 bases and J by 4 bases, with 16 bases between them. The CDR3 has 14 residues. Germline loops: CDR1 LGHNT, CDR2 FRNRAP. The chain's CDR3 is CASAYDRGVETQYF. DNA for the CDR3: TGTGCTAGTGCTTACGATAGGGGAGTAGAGACCCAGTACTTC.

The J gene is TRBJ1-2, the V gene TRBV27; maybe TRBD1 (6 bases). Germline CDR1 reads MNHEY; CDR2 reads SMNVEV (reference sequence). The CDR3 runs 12 residues. The ends were cut back, 11 bases at V and 4 bases at J, with 14 bases in the middle. As DNA, the CDR3 is TGTGCCGGCGGGGACACCTTCTATGGCTACACCTTC. Amino acids: CAGGDTFYGYTF.

The rearrangement uses TRBV7-9 and TRBJ2-6; 10 bases match TRBD1. Unmatched junction bases numbered 8, after V lost 3 bases and J lost 0 bases. The length of the CDR3 is 19 residues. Germline CDR1 reads SEHNR; CDR2 reads FQNEAQ (reference sequence). CDR3 in DNA: TGTGCCAGCAGCTTCAAAGCCGGGACAGGGGCCTCTGGGGCCAACGTCCTGACTTTC. It codes for CASSFKAGTGASGANVLTF.

The V call is TRBV4-3, the J call TRBJ2-1; D is possibly TRBD1 or TRBD2 (5 bases each). The germline CDR1 and CDR2 sequences are LGHNA and YSLEER. Trimming took off 2 bases at V and 9 bases at J, with 14 bases between the two ends. CDR3 length equals 14 residues. CDR3 amino acids: CASSQRDVRREQFF. The CDR3 DNA sequence: TGCGCCAGCAGCCAACGGGACGTCCGGCGTGAGCAGTTCTTC.

The chain employs TRBV7-2 and TRBJ2-1; perhaps TRBD2 as D (6 bases). Per the germline V gene, CDR1 is SGHTA and CDR2 is FQGNSA. V gave up 5 bases and J gave up 10 bases, with 21 bases separating them. The CDR3 has 15 residues. The CDR3, as DNA: TGTGCCAGCAGCCCCTCCGGGGGACTTTTACACGAGCAGTTCTTC. This codes for CASSPSGGLLHEQFF.

The V and J genes are TRBV11-2 and TRBJ1-1; D not certain. Trimming pared 3 bases from V and 8 bases from J, leaving 10 bases between. CDR1 and CDR2 (germline): SGHAT, FQNNGV. The CDR3 runs to 12 residues. CDR3 coding DNA: TGTGCCAGCAGCTTCTCGTCGGCCGAAGCTTTCTTT. The encoded protein is CASSFSSAEAFF.

Only a few counts were recorded for this clonotype. The chain carries TRBV29-1 and TRBJ2-7; no firm D call. The V and J ends lost 6 bases and 7 bases respectively, with 13 bases between them. This CDR3 is built from 11 residues. Germline V gene lookup returns CDR1 SQVTM and CDR2 ANQGSEA. CDR3: CSVRDYNEQYF. The CDR3 DNA sequence: TGCAGCGTAAGGGATTACAATGAGCAGTACTTC.

The chain uses TRBV12-3 or TRBV12-4 and TRBJ2-1; 10 bases fit TRBD1. After removal of 9 bases from V and 6 bases from J, the junction contained 11 bases not matched to a gene. The CDR3 sequence is 15 residues long. The CDR3 loop reads CASRPGTGEFNEQFF. The CDR3 nucleotides read TGTGCCAGTCGTCCGGGGACAGGGGAATTCAATGAGCAGTTCTTC.

The chain joins TRBV27 to TRBJ2-7, with D perhaps matching TRBD2 (5 bases). The last part of the DNA fits TRBJ2-5 better; the J call may be wrong. CDR3 length equals 13 residues. Germline values: CDR1 MNHEY, CDR2 SMNVEV (reference sequence). The CDR3 sequence: CASKSFGVETQYF. The DNA for the CDR3 is TGTGCCAGCAAATCGTTCGGGGTGGAGACCCAGTACTTC.

This chain joins TRBV12-3 or TRBV12-4 and TRBJ2-4; 7 nucleotides match TRBD1. V was pared by 3 bases and J by 0 bases, with 5 bases of the junction left unmatched. This CDR3 has 16 residues. CDR3 in amino acids: CASSFNQGVAKNIQYF. In DNA, the CDR3 is TGTGCCAGCAGTTTTAATCAGGGGGTAGCCAAAAACATTCAGTACTTC.

The rearrangement joins TRBV5-1 to TRBJ2-5, with no clear D. Germline assignment: CDR1 SGHRS and CDR2 YFSETQ. V dropped 2 bases and J dropped 2 bases, with 10 bases sitting between them. The CDR3 covers 14 residues. CDR3 nucleotide sequence: TGCGCCAGCAGCTTACAGAATGGGCAAGAGACCCAGTACTTC. Translating it yields CASSLQNGQETQYF.

This clonotype was observed a few times. The CDR3 loop is CSARGTGTDYEQYF. CDR3 nucleotide sequence: TGCAGTGCTAGAGGGACAGGGACGGACTACGAGCAGTACTTC. V and J are TRBV20-1 and TRBJ2-7, with TRBD1 matching 8 bases. The V and J ends lost 1 base and 3 bases, in that order; junction bases with no gene match: 5. Germline V CDR1 and CDR2: DFQATT, SNEGSKA (reference sequence). The CDR3 covers 14 residues.

This chain connects TRBV7-2 to TRBJ1-6; TRBD1 aligns across 7 bases. Germline V gene data show CDR1 as SGHTA and CDR2 as FQGNSA. With 1 base clipped from V and 6 bases from J, the junction kept 3 bases outside the gene matches. The CDR3 is 15 amino acids. CDR3 amino acids: CASSLEGQPNSPLHF. The CDR3 DNA follows: TGTGCCAGCAGCTTAGAGGGACAGCCTAATTCACCCCTCCACTTT. The full variable domain, in which reference TRBV7-2 and TRBJ1-6 provide the parts outside the CDR3, is GAGVSQSPSNKVTEKGKDVELRCDPISGHTALYWYRQSLGQGLEFLIYFQGNSAPDKSGLPSDRFSAERTGGSVSTLTIQRTQQEDSAVYLCASSLEGQPNSPLHFGNGTRLTVT.